This entry lists 11 T cell receptor beta chains sequenced from one sample in a study of shared clonotypes between healthy human individuals. Using immunoSEQ multiplex PCR, the repertoire was profiled, and TCRdb retains in-frame clones only, with some absent. The sample includes 1.4 million or so clones, approximately 98.5% of them seen just once. Material for sequencing was naive CD4+ T cells sorted from blood. Indicated subset: CD45RA+ positively selected. Receptor source: a man aged 25 to 40 in good health.

V usage is TRBV27 and J usage is TRBJ1-2; a weak D match, TRBD1 (5 bases). The CDR3 loop spans 18 amino acids. Germline V CDR1 and CDR2: MNHEY, SMNVEV (reference sequence). V lost 1 base and J 1 base, leaving 19 bases between the germline ends. CDR3 protein: CASSLLSWTLGGNYGYTF. The CDR3 nucleotides read TGTGCCAGCAGTTTATTGTCGTGGACTCTGGGGGGTAACTATGGCTACACCTTC.

The chain links TRBV5-4 to TRBJ2-3; 8 bases map to TRBD2. Germline lookup yields CDR1 SGHNT and CDR2 YYREEE (reference sequence). The trim removed 3 bases at V and 4 bases at J, leaving 10 bases unmatched. This CDR3 comprises 16 residues. The CDR3 spells CASSSYLAGQADTQYF. CDR3 nucleotide sequence: TGTGCCAGCAGCTCGTACCTAGCGGGTCAGGCAGATACGCAGTATTTT.

In the case of this clone: The sample holds other DNA sequences that translate to the same CDR3. The chain employs TRBV2 and TRBJ2-7, with unresolved D. CDR1 SNHLY and CDR2 FYNNEI come from the germline V gene. This CDR3 is 11 amino acids long. Trimming pared 6 bases from V and 4 bases from J, leaving 7 bases between. CDR3 region: CASRRRYEQYF. CDR3 DNA sequence: TGTGCCAGCAGGCGAAGGTACGAGCAGTACTTC.

This chain uses TRBV16 with TRBJ1-1, with D unclear. Trimming shortened V by 1 base and J by 6 bases, and 9 bases separated the two germline ends. There are 13 residues in the CDR3. Germline lookup yields CDR1 KGHSY and CDR2 FQNENV. In DNA form, the CDR3 reads TGTGCCAGCAGCCAATTTGAGAAGGCTGAAGCTTTCTTT. Amino acid sequence: CASSQFEKAEAFF. The full variable domain, completed using reference TRBV16 and TRBJ1-1, is GEEVAQTPKHLVRGEGQKAKLYCAPIKGHSYVFWYQQVLKNEFKFLISFQNENVFDETGMPKERFSAKCLPNSPCSLEIQATKLEDSAVYFCASSQFEKAEAFFGQGTRLTVV.

The rearrangement joins TRBV5-4 to TRBJ2-7; 9 bases are a match to TRBD2. With V trimmed by 0 bases and J by 0 bases, 4 bases remained unmatched. The CDR3 contains 16 residues. Germline V gives CDR1 SGHNT, CDR2 YYREEE (reference sequence). For the CDR3, the DNA is TGTGCCAGCAGCTTGGCGTCGGGACTAGCCTCCTACGAGCAGTACTTC. Its translation is CASSLASGLASYEQYF.

This chain uses TRBV18 with TRBJ1-1; the match to TRBD1 covers 7 bases. The CDR3 has 16 residues. Germline CDR1 and CDR2: KGHSH and LQKENI. J lost 3 bases, V lost 2 bases, and 9 bases had no gene match. CDR3 amino acids: CASSPTTGASDTEAFF. DNA of the CDR3: TGTGCCAGCTCACCAACCACAGGGGCATCGGACACTGAAGCTTTCTTT.

The rearrangement joins TRBV18 to TRBJ1-1; D gene ambiguous. The V gene lost 6 bases and the J gene lost 1 base, with 15 bases spanning the gap. The CDR3 spans 15 residues. Per germline, CDR1 KGHSH and CDR2 LQKENI. CDR3 protein: CASSLPLAANTEAFF. For the CDR3, the DNA is TGTGCCAGCTCCCTTCCCTTAGCAGCGAACACTGAAGCTTTCTTT.

The chain employs TRBV14 and TRBJ1-2; no reliable D call. From germline, CDR1 is SGHDN and CDR2 FVKESK. The CDR3 loop spans 15 amino acids. Trimming stripped 1 base from V and 2 bases from J, with 11 bases between. The DNA for the CDR3 is TGTGCCAGCAGCCAAGTCTCCTACCCCAACTATGGCTACACCTTC. It is translated as CASSQVSYPNYGYTF.

The chain has TRBV7-2 and TRBJ1-5; D remains ambiguous. CDR1 is SGHTA and CDR2 is FQGNSA in the germline V gene. Deletions cut 5 bases from V and 7 bases from J, with 12 bases between. The CDR3 length is 13 residues. The CDR3 reads CASSPNPGQPQHF. CDR3 nucleotides: TGTGCCAGCAGCCCTAATCCGGGACAGCCCCAGCATTTT.

The chain has TRBV5-1 and TRBJ2-1; TRBD1 is a possible D gene (5 bases). Germline CDR1 and CDR2: SGHRS and YFSETQ. Trimming stripped 3 bases from V and 2 bases from J, with 12 bases between. The CDR3 extends over 15 amino acids. In DNA, the CDR3 is TGCGCCAGCAGCTCGAAGACAGCTACCTACAATGAGCAGTTCTTC. It codes for CASSSKTATYNEQFF.

The chain couples TRBV28 to TRBJ2-6; D may match TRBD1 or TRBD2 (5 bases each). Trimming removed 6 bases at V and 12 bases at J, with 18 bases between. The CDR3 extends over 14 amino acids. The V gene's germline CDR1 is MDHEN and CDR2 SYDVKM. Here the CDR3 reads CASRGVPSSSVLTF. In DNA form, the CDR3 reads TGTGCCAGCAGGGGGGTCCCCAGTTCCTCCGTCCTGACTTTC.